The present T cell receptor beta chain was sequenced within a study of CXCR3-negative and CXCR3-positive naive CD8 T cells. Study information: The libraries together contributed about 135 million TRB reads, each supplying about 1.5 +/- 0.3 million. Study results and caveats: In naive cells, CXCR3-negative and CXCR3-positive subsets had similar TRBV-TRBJ usage; memory cells differed. For CXCR3-positive naive cells, TRB CDR3s were more hydrophobic than those of CXCR3-negative naive cells. TRB CDR3 properties served as the basis for inferring TCR strength, and surface CD5 was comparable between naive subsets.

The authors gated naive CD8+ T cells as CD45RO-CCR7+CD27+CD95-. The libraries of TRB cDNA were prepared using 5' RACE with UMI labels. TCRdb derives one entry per CDR3 protein from the 5' RACE reads, leaving out DNA. The sample includes about 4,900 distinct CDR3 sequences. This CDR3 is 15 amino acids long. The V gene's germline CDR1 is MNHEY and CDR2 SMNVEV (reference sequence). In regard to this clonotype: Antigen unknown.

The TCR sequence derives from a human donor in good health. Some clones in this sample may be carry-over from other donors' samples. This chain uses TRBV27 with TRBJ1-2; TCRdb names TRBD1, which stays unverified in the absence of DNA. Sequencing was done on a sample of naive CXCR3+ CD8+ T cells from blood. Subset here: CD45RO-CCR7+CD27+CD95- naive CD8+ T cells expressing CXCR3 (TNR3+). CDR3: CASSRTGVTNYGYTF.